A single TCR beta chain is shown here with its context. MiXCR, run by TCRdb on the RT-PCR reads, gives a single entry per CDR3 protein. The top ten clones hold just over 3.5% of a sample with fewer than 800,000 distinct CDR3 sequences, 14% of them seen once. Trimming removed 4 bases at V and 4 bases at J, with 16 bases between. The CDR3 covers 15 residues. Germline values: CDR1 MNHEY, CDR2 SVGAGI. The sample comprised memory CD4+ T cells from blood. The chain combines TRBV6-5 with TRBJ2-5; D may be TRBD2 (5 bases). The sequence was collected from a female donor in good health, serving as a healthy control. The CDR3 loop reads CASSLRADPRETQYF. The DNA for the CDR3 is TGTGCCAGCAGTTTGAGGGCAGACCCCAGAGAGACCCAGTACTTC.